The sequence of this T cell receptor (beta chain) was determined in a study of blood T cell repertoires in COVID-19. Study-level information: Some COVID-19 samples were acute and others convalescent; all came from the United States, Italy and Spain.

The CDR3 sequence is 13 residues long. The germline V and J ends were trimmed by 0 bases and 14 bases, with 15 bases remaining between them. Germline V gives CDR1 SGHRS, CDR2 YFSETQ. Authors' analysis steps: Reference gene primer amplification yielded estimated nucleated cell counts. Libraries were prepared by immunoSEQ multiplex PCR; TCRdb keeps only in-frame clonotypes and omits some of them. D and trimming come from the DNA, and the V and J calls and clone size come from that table. The table includes over 60,000 clones, 70% to 80% detected once. This clonotype was sampled from a woman older than 75 with acute or convalescent COVID-19. The specimen sequenced was peripheral blood. The chain uses TRBV5-1 and TRBJ2-1, with a tentative D call TRBD2 (6 bases). CDR3 DNA: TGCGCCAGCAGCTTGGAGCCTTGGACGGGGGAGTTCTTC. It is translated as CASSLEPWTGEFF.